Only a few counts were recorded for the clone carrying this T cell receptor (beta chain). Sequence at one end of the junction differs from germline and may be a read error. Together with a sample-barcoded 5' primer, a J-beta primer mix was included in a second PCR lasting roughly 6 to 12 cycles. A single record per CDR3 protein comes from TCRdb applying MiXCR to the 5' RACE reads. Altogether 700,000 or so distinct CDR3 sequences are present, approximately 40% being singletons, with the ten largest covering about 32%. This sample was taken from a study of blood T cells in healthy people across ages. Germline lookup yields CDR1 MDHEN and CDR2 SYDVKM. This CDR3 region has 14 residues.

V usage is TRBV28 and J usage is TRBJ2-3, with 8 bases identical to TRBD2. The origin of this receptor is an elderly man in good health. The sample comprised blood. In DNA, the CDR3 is TGTACCAGCAGTTTAGCGGGGAGCACAGATACGCAGTATTTT. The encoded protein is CTSSLAGSTDTQYF.